Included here is one T cell receptor (beta chain) sequence, with context. What it binds is not known. Germline CDR1 and CDR2: MNHEY and SVGAGI. CDR3 length: 17 amino acids. The V gene lost 3 bases and the J gene lost 1 base, with 18 bases spanning the gap. This sample is part of a study of early T cells in non-severe SARS-CoV-2 infection. Study in general: Sequenced bulk RNA came from whole blood that was unsorted, and chains were unpaired. Study results and caveats: Matching results from VDJdb favored anti-spike CD8 responses, leaving private and CD4 specificities undetected.

Unique molecular identifiers tagged individual cDNA molecules. TCRdb reprocessed the 5' RACE reads via MiXCR and lists one record per CDR3 protein. Altogether 98,000 or so distinct CDR3 sequences are present, around an eighth being singletons, with the ten largest covering roughly 2.9%. The chain joins TRBV6-5 to TRBJ1-1, with a tentative D call TRBD1 (5 bases). The source material was whole blood. The TCR was taken from an adult who was a healthcare worker with PCR-confirmed SARS-CoV-2 infection or an uninfected control (not recorded which). As DNA, the CDR3 is TGTGCCAGCAGTTATAGGCAGGGCGTAATCTGGAACACTGAAGCTTTCTTT. This translates into CASSYRQGVIWNTEAFF.